A single sample gave rise to the 25 T cell receptor beta chains below, sequenced in a study of blood T cell repertoires in COVID-19 (dated by TCRdb to about 2020). The library was built by means of the immunoSEQ multiplex PCR assay. Sourced from immuneACCESS, this table was stored by TCRdb with only in-frame sequences that have V and J called. A share of the clones is absent; for the studies checked, an unresolved V gene accounts for under half, and the remainder has no known explanation. Recorded for this sample are about 80,000 clones; approximately 78% of them occurred a single time. Around 33% of the sample belongs to the ten largest clones. The sample consisted of peripheral blood. These receptors all stem from a man aged 55 to 70 with COVID-19, enrolled during active disease.

The V gene is TRBV21-1, the J gene TRBJ2-1; whether TRBD2, the table's D call, matches the DNA was not checked. TRBV21-1 is a pseudogene. CDR3 length equals 15 residues. The CDR3 bases are TGTGCCAGCAGCAGTCGACTAGCGGGGGCCCATGAGCAGTTCTTC. As protein: CASSSRLAGAHEQFF.

This clone was recorded once. This chain joins TRBV5-1 and TRBJ2-5; D is unresolved. Trimming shortened V by 0 bases and J by 1 base, and 10 bases separated the two germline ends. This CDR3 is built from 15 residues. Germline V gene lookup returns CDR1 SGHRS and CDR2 YFSETQ. The CDR3 spells CASSLDGRPQETQYF. In nucleotides, the CDR3 is TGCGCCAGCAGCTTGGATGGCCGCCCCCAAGAGACCCAGTACTTC.

The chain uses TRBV7-3 and TRBJ2-1; TRBD2 matches 9 bases. The CDR3 covers 15 residues. J gave up 0 bases and V 3 bases, and 0 bases lay outside the gene matches. Looked up from germline, CDR1 is SGHTA and CDR2 is FQGTGA. As DNA, the CDR3 is TGTGCCAGCAGCTTTAGCGGGAGCTCCTACAATGAGCAGTTCTTC. Its translation is CASSFSGSSYNEQFF. Full variable domain (missing parts from reference TRBV7-3 and TRBJ2-1): GAGVSQTPSNKVTEKGKYVELRCDPISGHTALYWYRQSLGQGPEFLIYFQGTGAADDSGLPNDRFFAVRPEGSVSTLKIQRTERGDSAVYLCASSFSGSSYNEQFFGPGTRLTVL.

On this clone: The junction does not match germline at one end; this may be a read error. The V gene is TRBV7-9, the J gene TRBJ1-4; D is unclear. The germline gives CDR1 SEHNR, CDR2 FQNEAQ (reference sequence). This CDR3 has 12 residues. The CDR3 bases are TGTGCCAGCAGCTCCATCCGGGAAGGGTTGATTTTT. It specifies CASSSIREGLIF.

This sequence joins TRBV11-3 and TRBJ1-1; D perhaps matches TRBD1 (5 bases). The length of the CDR3 is 13 residues. Germline CDR1 reads SGHNT; CDR2 reads YENEEA. V shed 3 bases and J shed 3 bases, with 8 bases lying between them. The CDR3 DNA sequence: TGTGCCAGCAGCTTTGGGGGGGACACTGAAGCTTTCTTT. Its translation is CASSFGGDTEAFF.

The V and J genes are TRBV3-1 (or the pseudogene TRBV3-2) and TRBJ2-7; 7 nucleotides agree with TRBD1. This CDR3 contains 15 residues. V was clipped by 4 bases and J by 0 bases; unmatched bases: 6. Germline V gene lookup returns CDR1 LGHDT and CDR2 YNNKEL (reference sequence). In DNA, the CDR3 is TGTGCCAGCAGCCTGGGACAGCAAAGCTCCTACGAGCAGTACTTC. Its translation is CASSLGQQSSYEQYF.

This clone has a count of ten or more. The chain is built from TRBV11-2 and TRBJ1-3, with D unresolved. Germline values: CDR1 SGHAT, CDR2 FQNNGV. V gave up 4 bases and J gave up 4 bases, with 26 bases separating them. This CDR3 region has 19 residues. In DNA, the CDR3 is TGTGCCAGCAGCTCCGAGCAGAGACGTCTAACCCTGGGCGGAAACACCATATATTTT. It codes for CASSSEQRRLTLGGNTIYF.

V is TRBV6-5 and J is TRBJ1-4; tentative D call: TRBD1 (5 bases). V was shortened by 2 bases and J by 3 bases, with 13 bases between the two germline ends. CDR1 MNHEY and CDR2 SVGAGI come from the germline V gene. CDR3 size: 16 residues. The CDR3 spells CASSYRGNGPNEKLFF. CDR3 bases: TGTGCCAGCAGTTACAGGGGAAATGGGCCTAATGAAAAACTGTTTTTT.

This clone showed up many times. The CDR3 reads CASSPAGFDEQFF. CDR3 sequence (DNA): TGCGCCAGCAGCCCCGCGGGGTTTGATGAGCAGTTCTTC. V gene TRBV5-1 combines with J gene TRBJ2-1; tentative D call: TRBD2 (6 bases). V lost 4 bases to trimming and J lost 8 bases, with 13 bases between them. The CDR3 is 13 amino acids. Germline CDR1 reads SGHRS; CDR2 reads YFSETQ.

The chain couples TRBV3-1 (or the pseudogene TRBV3-2) to TRBJ1-1; D is ambiguous. The CDR3 spans 13 residues. Trimming stripped 4 bases from V and 5 bases from J, with 11 bases between. CDR1 is LGHDT and CDR2 is YNNKEL in the germline V gene (reference sequence). The CDR3, as DNA: TGTGCCAGCAGCCCGTCACCCAGGACTGAAGCTTTCTTT. This codes for CASSPSPRTEAFF.

This clone was detected a few times. The chain is built from TRBV15 and TRBJ1-1; the match to TRBD1 covers 7 bases. From germline, CDR1 is LNHNV and CDR2 YYDKDF (reference sequence). The ends lost 5 bases at V and 6 bases at J; junction bases unmatched: 15. This CDR3 spans 16 amino acids. The CDR3 sequence: CATSAGRGRVRAEAFF. The DNA of the CDR3 is TGTGCCACCAGCGCTGGCAGGGGGAGAGTGCGTGCTGAAGCTTTCTTT.

The gene calls are TRBV2 and TRBJ2-7; D possibly corresponds to TRBD1 (5 bases). Trimming took off 2 bases at V and 3 bases at J, with 11 bases between the two ends. Looked up from germline, CDR1 is SNHLY and CDR2 is FYNNEI. The CDR3 loop spans 14 amino acids. CDR3 in DNA: TGTGCCAGCAGTGAATTCAGGCAGGGCTACGAGCAGTACTTC. This sequence encodes CASSEFRQGYEQYF.

The J gene is TRBJ2-5, the V gene TRBV2, with 13 bases that match TRBD2. This CDR3 spans 17 amino acids. Germline V gene lookup returns CDR1 SNHLY and CDR2 FYNNEI. With V trimmed by 6 bases and J by 5 bases, 12 bases remained unmatched. The DNA for the CDR3 is TGTGCCAGCAGAACACTAGCGGGAGGGATTTCGGGGGAGACCCAGTACTTC. Its protein product is CASRTLAGGISGETQYF.

The J gene is TRBJ2-2, the V gene TRBV9; TRBD1 matches at 11 bases. V trimming: 3 bases; J trimming: 5 bases; junction bases outside the gene matches: 3. CDR1 is SGDLS, CDR2 YYNGEE, per germline. The CDR3 runs 15 residues. The CDR3 here is CASSAGQGVTGELFF. DNA of the CDR3: TGTGCCAGCAGCGCGGGACAGGGGGTTACCGGGGAGCTGTTTTTT.

The rearrangement links TRBV11-3 to TRBJ1-6; a weak D match, TRBD1 (5 bases). Germline V CDR1 and CDR2: SGHNT, YENEEA. V was pared by 2 bases and J by 8 bases, with 19 bases between. The CDR3 totals 17 residues. The DNA of the CDR3 is TGTGCCAGCAGCTTATCCCTTCAGGGTCCGGTGGATTCACCCCTCCACTTT. This sequence encodes CASSLSLQGPVDSPLHF.

The CDR3 coding sequence is TGTGCCAGCAACGGGGGACTCAGCACAGATACGCAGTATTTT. This encodes CASNGGLSTDTQYF. The rearrangement links TRBV2 to TRBJ2-3; D is possibly TRBD2 (6 bases). Looked up from germline, CDR1 is SNHLY and CDR2 is FYNNEI. Trimming removed 7 bases from V and 0 bases from J, with 11 bases in between. This CDR3 has 14 residues.

The CDR3 sequence is CASSQVGLGGTQYF. CDR3 nucleotide sequence: TGCGCCAGCAGCCAAGTCGGACTGGGAGGGACCCAGTACTTC. The chain joins TRBV4-1 to TRBJ2-5, with D tentatively TRBD2 (6 bases). The CDR3 covers 14 residues. Trimming left V 1 base short and J 7 bases short, with 13 bases between. In germline, CDR1 is MGHRA, CDR2 YSYEKL.

The chain carries TRBV9 and TRBJ2-7, with TRBD2 matching 15 bases. The germline V gene encodes CDR1 SGDLS and CDR2 YYNGEE. Unmatched junction bases numbered 13, after V lost 0 bases and J lost 3 bases. The CDR3 loop spans 20 amino acids. The CDR3 coding sequence is TGTGCCAGCAGCGTAGCCATCAGGACTAGCGGGAGGGAGGCAGGCTACGAGCAGTACTTC. Residues: CASSVAIRTSGREAGYEQYF.

This clone was picked up one time. In DNA, the CDR3 is TGCAGCGGGACAGGCACAAACTATGGCTACACCTTC. Translating gives CSGTGTNYGYTF. The rearrangement joins TRBV29-1 to TRBJ1-2; TRBD1 matches 7 bases. Germline V lookup: CDR1 SQVTM, CDR2 ANQGSEA. The CDR3 is made up of 12 amino acids. With V trimmed by 7 bases and J by 2 bases, 4 bases remained unmatched.

The chain recombines TRBV7-2 with TRBJ2-1; TRBD2 matches 11 bases. Germline-derived CDR1 and CDR2 are SGHTA and FQGNSA. The CDR3 is made up of 16 amino acids. Trimming took 5 bases from V and 10 from J; bases not matched to a gene: 13. For the CDR3, the DNA is TGTGCCAGCAGCGAGCATGTAGCGGGAGGGCCCCGGGAGCAGTTCTTC. Protein sequence: CASSEHVAGGPREQFF.

The chain uses TRBV19 and TRBJ2-3; D is ambiguous. CDR1 is LNHDA, CDR2 SQIVND, per germline (reference sequence). The CDR3 length is 16 residues. V was shortened by 2 bases and J by 4 bases, with 16 bases between the two germline ends. CDR3 region: CASSISANLAADTQYF. The CDR3 region has the DNA TGTGCCAGTAGTATATCGGCTAACCTCGCGGCAGATACGCAGTATTTT. The full variable domain, rest sourced from reference TRBV19 and TRBJ2-3, is DGGITQSPKYLFRKEGQNVTLSCEQNLNHDAMYWYRQDPGQGLRLIYYSQIVNDFQKGDIAEGYSVSREKKESFPLTVTSAQKNPTAFYLCASSISANLAADTQYFGPGTRLTVL.

The chain is built from TRBV4-3 and TRBJ1-2; D gene uncertain. Germline CDR1 reads LGHNA; CDR2 reads YSLEER. This CDR3 comprises 12 residues. Trimming pared 1 base from V and 8 bases from J, leaving 8 bases between. The CDR3 is CASSQGGDGYTF. CDR3 DNA: TGCGCCAGCAGCCAAGGAGGAGACGGCTACACCTTC.

The chain recombines TRBV27 with TRBJ2-5; 8 bases map to TRBD1. V lost 6 bases and J lost 0; bases outside the gene matches: 18. The CDR3 extends over 19 amino acids. Germline V lookup: CDR1 MNHEY, CDR2 SMNVEV (reference sequence). DNA of the CDR3: TGTGCCAGCAGGCCCGAGGGGGCAGGGGGCCTAGCCTACCAAGAGACCCAGTACTTC. This encodes CASRPEGAGGLAYQETQYF.

The chain has TRBV13 and TRBJ2-5; perhaps TRBD2 as D (7 bases). The V and J ends lost 6 bases and 3 bases respectively, with 20 bases between them. Germline V CDR1 and CDR2: PRHDT, FYEKMQ (reference sequence). CDR3 size: 16 residues. The CDR3 DNA follows: TGTGCCAGCAGTTCCGTTGAGGGGGGGCGGGAAGAGACCCAGTACTTC. It codes for CASSSVEGGREETQYF.

The chain recombines TRBV7-3 with TRBJ2-1; D ambiguous. The V and J ends lost 5 bases and 6 bases respectively, with 17 bases between them. CDR3 length: 15 residues. CDR1 SGHTA and CDR2 FQGTGA come from the germline V gene. CDR3 coding DNA: TGTGCCAGCAGCAACAACGCGGAGCCCGGCAATGAGCAGTTCTTC. This codes for CASSNNAEPGNEQFF.